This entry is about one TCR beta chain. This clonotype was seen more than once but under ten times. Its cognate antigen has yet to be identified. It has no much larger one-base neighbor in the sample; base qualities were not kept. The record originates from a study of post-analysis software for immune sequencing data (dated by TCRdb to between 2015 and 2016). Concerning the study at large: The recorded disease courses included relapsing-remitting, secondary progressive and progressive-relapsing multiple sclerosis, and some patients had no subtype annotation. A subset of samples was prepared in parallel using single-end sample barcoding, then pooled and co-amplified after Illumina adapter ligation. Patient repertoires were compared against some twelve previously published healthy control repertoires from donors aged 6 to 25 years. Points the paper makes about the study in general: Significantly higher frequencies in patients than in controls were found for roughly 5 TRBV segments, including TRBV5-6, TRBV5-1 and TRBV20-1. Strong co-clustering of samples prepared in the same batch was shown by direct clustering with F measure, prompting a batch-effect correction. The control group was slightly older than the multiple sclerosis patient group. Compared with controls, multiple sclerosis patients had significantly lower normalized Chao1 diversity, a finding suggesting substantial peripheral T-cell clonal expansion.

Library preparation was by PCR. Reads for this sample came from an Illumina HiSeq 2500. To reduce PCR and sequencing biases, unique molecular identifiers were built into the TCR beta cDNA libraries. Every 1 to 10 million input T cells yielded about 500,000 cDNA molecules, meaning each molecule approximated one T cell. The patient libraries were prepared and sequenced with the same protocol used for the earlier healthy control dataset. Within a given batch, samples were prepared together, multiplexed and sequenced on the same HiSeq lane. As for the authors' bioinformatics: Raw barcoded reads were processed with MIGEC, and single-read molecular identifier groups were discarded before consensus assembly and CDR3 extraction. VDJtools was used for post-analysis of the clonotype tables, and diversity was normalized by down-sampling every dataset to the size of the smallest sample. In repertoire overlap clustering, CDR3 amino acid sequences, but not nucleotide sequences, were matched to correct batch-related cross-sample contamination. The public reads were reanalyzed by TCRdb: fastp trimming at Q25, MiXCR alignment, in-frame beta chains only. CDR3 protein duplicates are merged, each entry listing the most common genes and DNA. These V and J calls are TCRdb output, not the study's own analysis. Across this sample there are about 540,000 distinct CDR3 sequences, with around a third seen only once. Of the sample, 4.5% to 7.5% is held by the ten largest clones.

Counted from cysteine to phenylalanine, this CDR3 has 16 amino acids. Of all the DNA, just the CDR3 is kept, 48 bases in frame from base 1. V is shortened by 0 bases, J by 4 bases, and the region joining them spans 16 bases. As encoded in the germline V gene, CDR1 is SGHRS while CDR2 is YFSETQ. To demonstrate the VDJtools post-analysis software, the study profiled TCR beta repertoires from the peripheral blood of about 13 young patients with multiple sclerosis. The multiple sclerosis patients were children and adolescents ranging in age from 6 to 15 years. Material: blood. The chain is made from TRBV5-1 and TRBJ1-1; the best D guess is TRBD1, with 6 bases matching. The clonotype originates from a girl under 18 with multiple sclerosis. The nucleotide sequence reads TGCGCCAGCAGCTTGGAACCAGGGGTAAGGGGCACTGAAGCTTTCTTT. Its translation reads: CASSLEPGVRGTEAFF.